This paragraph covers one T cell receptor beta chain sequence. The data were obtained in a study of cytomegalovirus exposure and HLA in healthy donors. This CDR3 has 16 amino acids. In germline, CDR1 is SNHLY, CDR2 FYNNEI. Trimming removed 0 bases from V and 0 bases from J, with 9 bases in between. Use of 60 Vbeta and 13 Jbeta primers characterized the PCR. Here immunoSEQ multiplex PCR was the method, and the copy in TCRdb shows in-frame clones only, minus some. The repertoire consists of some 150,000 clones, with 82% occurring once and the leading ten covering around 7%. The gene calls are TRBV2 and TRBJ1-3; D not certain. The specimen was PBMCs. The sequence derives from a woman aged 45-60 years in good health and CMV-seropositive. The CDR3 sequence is CASSEARVISGNTIYF. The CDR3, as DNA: TGTGCCAGCAGTGAAGCACGGGTAATCTCTGGAAACACCATATATTTT. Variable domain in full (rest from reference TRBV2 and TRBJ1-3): EPEVTQTPSHQVTQMGQEVILRCVPISNHLYFYWYRQILGQKVEFLVSFYNNEISEKSEIFDDQFSVERPDGSNFTLKIRSTKLEDSAMYFCASSEARVISGNTIYFGEGSWLTVV.